This T cell receptor beta chain comes out of a study of identical twins. This clonotype was counted ten times or more. The V gene's germline CDR1 is MNHEY and CDR2 SMNVEV (reference sequence). V dropped 1 base and J dropped 7 bases, with 8 bases sitting between them. The CDR3 is 13 amino acids. Healthy Caucasian donors formed the entire cohort. Via MiXCR, TCRdb re-called the 5' RACE reads, giving one row per CDR3 protein. In the table there are some 710,000 distinct CDR3 sequences, over 5% of which are singletons. This TCR was recovered from a man between 18 and 29 years old in good health. The sequencing input was naive T cells sorted from blood. The gene calls are TRBV27 and TRBJ2-1; D not resolved. CDR3 amino acids: CASSLYGLNEQFF. CDR3 nucleotide sequence: TGTGCCAGCAGTTTATATGGGTTAAATGAGCAGTTCTTC.